This T cell receptor beta chain derives from a study of T cells in Graves' hyperthyroidism and ophthalmopathy. The V gene's germline CDR1 is SGDLS and CDR2 YYNGEE. The V end was cut by 0 bases, the J end by 4 bases, with 10 bases between. The CDR3 has 14 residues. Authors of the study amplified TCR beta CDR3 regions from RNA transcripts. The HTBI primer set was used in a first-round RT-PCR of the TCR CDR3. Using its own MiXCR run on the multiplex PCR reads, TCRdb lists one record per CDR3 protein. The sample consists of hundreds of thousands of distinct CDR3 sequences, around 16% of them appearing once. Exclusions: uncontrolled infection, other autoimmune disease, pregnancy, lactation. About 9.4 ml fresh peripheral blood yielded the PBMCs.

The receptor was derived from a woman aged 25 to 39 with Graves' hyperthyroidism. V usage is TRBV9 and J usage is TRBJ1-1; D call uncertain. The sample taken for sequencing was blood. The CDR3 loop is CASSVGHSGTEAFF. CDR3 DNA sequence: TGTGCCAGCAGCGTAGGTCACTCGGGCACTGAAGCTTTCTTT.